The 3 T cell receptor beta chains below come from one sample, sequenced in a study of T cell responses to AZD1222 COVID-19 vaccine. This table comes from immunoSEQ multiplex PCR, and its TCRdb copy is limited to in-frame clones, with some not included. The table includes roughly 180,000 clones, about 90% detected once. The material sequenced was peripheral blood, taken on day 0 of AZD1222 vaccination. Every receptor here comes from an adult in good health.

This chain uses TRBV12-5 with TRBJ1-2; 8 nucleotides match TRBD1. V trimming: 1 base; J trimming: 6 bases; junction bases outside the gene matches: 13. From germline, CDR1 is LGHNT and CDR2 FRNRAP. The CDR3 is 17 residues long. CDR3 residues: CASGLGPGGDRGHGYTF. The CDR3 bases are TGTGCTAGTGGTTTGGGCCCCGGGGGAGACAGGGGCCATGGCTACACCTTC.

V and J are TRBV7-8 and TRBJ1-4; 10 bases are a match to TRBD1. The V segment lost 1 base and the J segment 5 bases; nucleotides outside the gene matches: 4. The germline CDR1 and CDR2 sequences are SGHVS and FQNEAQ. The CDR3 has 16 amino acids. The CDR3 region has the DNA TGTGCCAGCAGCTTAGACCCGGGACAGGGGAATGAAAAACTGTTTTTT. Translated, it gives CASSLDPGQGNEKLFF.

A note on this clone: Its ends do not fully match the called genes, so a read error is possible. The J gene is TRBJ2-7, the V gene TRBV7-7, with 8 positions matching TRBD1. The CDR3 has 13 amino acids. Germline V gives CDR1 SSHAT, CDR2 FNYEAQ (reference sequence). The CDR3 reads CASSPGQGYEQYF. As DNA, the CDR3 is TGTGCTAGCAGCCCCGGACAGGGCTACGAGCAGTACTTC.